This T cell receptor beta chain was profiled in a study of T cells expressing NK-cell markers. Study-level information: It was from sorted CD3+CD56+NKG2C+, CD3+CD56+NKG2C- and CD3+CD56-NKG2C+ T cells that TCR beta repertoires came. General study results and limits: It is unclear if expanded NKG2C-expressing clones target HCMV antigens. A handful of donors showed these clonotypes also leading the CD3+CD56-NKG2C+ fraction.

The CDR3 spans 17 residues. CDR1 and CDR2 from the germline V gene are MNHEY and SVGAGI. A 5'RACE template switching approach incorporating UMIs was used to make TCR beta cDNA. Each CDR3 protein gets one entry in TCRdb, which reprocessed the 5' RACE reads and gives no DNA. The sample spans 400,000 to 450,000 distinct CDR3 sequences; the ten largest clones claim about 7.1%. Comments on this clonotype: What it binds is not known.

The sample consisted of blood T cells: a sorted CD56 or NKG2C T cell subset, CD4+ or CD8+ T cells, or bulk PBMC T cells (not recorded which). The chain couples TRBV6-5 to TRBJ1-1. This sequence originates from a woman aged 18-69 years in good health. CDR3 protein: CASSYYGMGGVNTEAFF.